The 20 T cell receptor beta chains reported below all come from one sample, sequenced in a study of T cells after yellow fever vaccination. TCRdb passed the 5' RACE reads through MiXCR, listing each CDR3 protein once. In the table there are around 610,000 distinct CDR3 sequences, around an eighth of which are singletons. This specimen was PBMCs, taken on the day of the yellow fever booster vaccination. These receptors were collected from a young man who received the YFV17D yellow fever vaccine.

This chain links TRBV5-1 with TRBJ2-2; a weak D match, TRBD2 (6 bases). Looked up from germline, CDR1 is SGHRS and CDR2 is YFSETQ. The CDR3 is made up of 16 amino acids. V dropped 0 bases and J dropped 6 bases, with 15 bases sitting between them. CDR3 in DNA: TGCGCCAGCAGCTTGGACCCGGGAGTTGAGTCCGGGGAGCTGTTTTTT. Its translation is CASSLDPGVESGELFF.

About this clonotype itself: At one end the junction does not follow the germline gene, possibly because of a read error. The chain couples TRBV7-9 to TRBJ2-3; 12 bases are a match to TRBD2. The germline CDR1 and CDR2 sequences are SEHNR and FQNEAQ (reference sequence). The CDR3 loop spans 16 amino acids. CDR3 region: CTSSLLAGGRADTQYF. The CDR3, as DNA: TGTACCAGCAGCCTACTAGCGGGAGGACGGGCAGATACGCAGTATTTT.

The rearrangement links TRBV29-1 to TRBJ2-5; D not resolved. Per germline, CDR1 SQVTM and CDR2 ANQGSEA. The CDR3 contains 16 residues. V was trimmed by 8 bases and J by 2 bases, leaving 24 bases between them. The CDR3 sequence: CSTPPAKGSPQETQYF. The CDR3 coding sequence is TGCAGCACTCCGCCGGCCAAGGGCAGCCCGCAAGAGACCCAGTACTTC. Based on the CDR3 plus reference TRBV29-1 and TRBJ2-5, the full variable domain is SAVISQKPSRDICQRGTSLTIQCQVDSQVTMMFWYRQQPGQSLTLIATANQGSEATYESGFVIDKFPISRPNLTFSTLTVSNMSPEDSSIYLCSTPPAKGSPQETQYFGPGTRLLVL.

The chain carries TRBV29-1 and TRBJ2-3; no clear D. CDR1 is SQVTM, CDR2 ANQGSEA, per germline. The CDR3 is 15 amino acids. V lost 3 bases and J 0 bases, leaving 13 bases between the germline ends. CDR3 in amino acids: CSVDYRITSTDTQYF. In DNA, the CDR3 is TGCAGCGTTGATTACCGGATTACTAGCACAGATACGCAGTATTTT.

This chain connects TRBV7-9 to TRBJ2-7, with 9 bases identical to TRBD1. J lost 3 bases, V lost 5 bases, and 8 bases had no gene match. From germline, CDR1 is SEHNR and CDR2 FQNEAQ (reference sequence). The CDR3 sequence is 15 residues long. CDR3 in amino acids: CASSAPGQGFYEQYF. CDR3 bases: TGTGCCAGCAGCGCACCGGGACAGGGATTCTACGAGCAGTACTTC.

This clonotype was observed a handful of times. This rearrangement joins TRBV29-1 to TRBJ2-7, with TRBD2 matching 9 bases. Losses at the gene ends were 0 bases for V and 4 bases for J; bases not matched to a gene: 13. The germline gives CDR1 SQVTM, CDR2 ANQGSEA. This CDR3 contains 17 residues. The CDR3 protein is CSVEDDVAGGPSYEQYF. For the CDR3, the DNA is TGCAGCGTTGAAGATGATGTGGCGGGAGGGCCCTCGTACGAGCAGTACTTC.

A few counts support this clonotype. The rearrangement links TRBV6-4 to TRBJ2-1; a possible D gene is TRBD1 (5 bases). Looked up from germline, CDR1 is MRHNA and CDR2 is SNTAGT. CDR3 length: 17 residues. With 8 bases removed from V and 0 bases from J, the gap between germline ends came to 20 bases. The CDR3 spells CASAPMQGTSSYNEQFF. As DNA, the CDR3 is TGTGCCAGCGCTCCGATGCAGGGCACGAGCTCCTACAATGAGCAGTTCTTC.

Ten or more counts support this clonotype. In nucleotides, the CDR3 is TGTGCCAGCAGCTTAGTGAAGGGTGGGGGATCTGGCTACACCTTC. Translation gives CASSLVKGGGSGYTF. The chain has TRBV7-6 and TRBJ1-2, with D perhaps matching TRBD1 (5 bases). This CDR3 is 15 amino acids long. Trimming stripped 1 base from V and 7 bases from J, with 16 bases between. CDR1 SGHVS and CDR2 FNYEAQ come from the germline V gene.

This chain connects TRBV6-5 to TRBJ1-2, with D tentatively TRBD1 (6 bases). The CDR3 runs to 15 residues. The germline V and J ends were trimmed by 0 bases and 8 bases, with 16 bases remaining between them. The V gene's germline CDR1 is MNHEY and CDR2 SVGAGI. In nucleotides, the CDR3 is TGTGCCAGCAGTTACTCAGCAGGGGTCAATAGAGGCTACACCTTC. Its translation is CASSYSAGVNRGYTF.

V usage is TRBV5-1 and J usage is TRBJ2-5, with D perhaps matching TRBD1 (5 bases). The CDR3 covers 14 residues. Germline CDR1 and CDR2: SGHRS and YFSETQ. The V end was cut by 3 bases, the J end by 4 bases, with 13 bases between. The CDR3 region is CASSSKGRGETQYF. CDR3 nucleotides: TGCGCCAGCAGCTCTAAGGGGCGAGGAGAGACCCAGTACTTC.

This clonotype has only a few counts. This chain joins TRBV7-2 and TRBJ1-6; 8 nucleotides line up with TRBD1. Losses at the gene ends were 2 bases for V and 5 bases for J; bases not matched to a gene: 2. Germline CDR1 reads SGHTA; CDR2 reads FQGNSA. The CDR3 length is 15 residues. CDR3 bases: TGTGCCAGCAGCTTAAGGACAGGGAATAATTCACCCCTCCACTTT. Amino acid sequence: CASSLRTGNNSPLHF.

This clonotype was seen many times. The chain links TRBV20-1 to TRBJ2-7; TRBD2 matches at 11 bases. Trimming at V came to 2 bases and at J to 3 bases, leaving 6 bases not matched to a gene. Per germline, CDR1 DFQATT and CDR2 SNEGSKA (reference sequence). This CDR3 comprises 15 residues. The CDR3 bases are TGCAGTGCTAGACTAGCGGGAGGACAGAACTACGAGCAGTACTTC. Amino acids: CSARLAGGQNYEQYF.

This clonotype occurred a few times. The gene calls are TRBV10-3 and TRBJ2-6; D assignment may be TRBD1 or TRBD2 (5 bases each). The CDR3 is 18 amino acids. Trimming shortened V by 10 bases and J by 0 bases, and 22 bases separated the two germline ends. The germline V gene encodes CDR1 ENHRY and CDR2 SYGVKD. The CDR3 sequence: CATRTTGPWGSGANVLTF. The CDR3, as DNA: TGTGCCACCCGAACGACGGGGCCCTGGGGCTCTGGGGCCAACGTCCTGACTTTC.

The chain is built from TRBV29-1 and TRBJ2-7, with 7 positions matching TRBD2. Trimming cost V 2 bases and J 2 bases; bases outside gene matches: 6. The CDR3 sequence is 14 residues long. Germline V lookup: CDR1 SQVTM, CDR2 ANQGSEA. Written as DNA, the CDR3 is TGCAGCGTTGAAATGGCGGGAGTTACCTACGAGCAGTACTTC. Amino acid sequence: CSVEMAGVTYEQYF.

The chain employs TRBV12-3 or TRBV12-4 and TRBJ1-6; D possibly corresponds to TRBD1 (6 bases). This CDR3 comprises 14 residues. The V gene lost 6 bases and the J gene lost 4 bases, with 10 bases spanning the gap. The CDR3 loop is CASSSTGYNSPLHF. The CDR3 DNA reads as TGTGCCAGCAGCTCAACAGGGTATAATTCACCCCTCCACTTT.

V usage is TRBV29-1 and J usage is TRBJ2-1; possible D gene TRBD1, 6 bases. The CDR3 is 13 residues long. CDR1 and CDR2 (germline): SQVTM, ANQGSEA. Deletions cut 6 bases from V and 6 bases from J, with 15 bases between. CDR3 in amino acids: CSVQGDYRNEQFF. The CDR3 DNA is TGCAGCGTACAGGGTGATTATCGCAATGAGCAGTTCTTC.

J is TRBJ2-7 and V is TRBV10-3, with D unclear. The V gene lost 6 bases and the J gene lost 3 bases, with 6 bases spanning the gap. This CDR3 is 11 amino acids long. The germline gives CDR1 ENHRY, CDR2 SYGVKD. The CDR3 loop is CAISSVYEQYF. CDR3 nucleotide sequence: TGTGCCATCAGCTCAGTCTACGAGCAGTACTTC.

This clonotype was observed a handful of times. CDR3 DNA: TGCAGCGTTGTGGGCAGGGATTCCTACGAGCAGTACTTC. Its protein product is CSVVGRDSYEQYF. The V and J genes are TRBV29-1 and TRBJ2-7; possible D gene TRBD1, 5 bases. V lost 4 bases, J lost 1 base, and 11 bases lay in between. The CDR3 runs to 13 residues. Germline V gives CDR1 SQVTM, CDR2 ANQGSEA.

The chain combines TRBV12-3 or TRBV12-4 with TRBJ2-2; D perhaps matches TRBD2 (6 bases). The CDR3 sequence is 14 residues long. With 7 bases removed from V and 1 base from J, the gap between germline ends came to 10 bases. The CDR3 sequence: CASTPGVNTGELFF. The CDR3 nucleotides are TGTGCCAGCACGCCGGGGGTGAACACCGGGGAGCTGTTTTTT.

This clonotype has a handful of counts. This chain uses TRBV30 with TRBJ1-2; maybe TRBD1 (5 bases). V lost 3 bases and J 7 bases, leaving 24 bases between the germline ends. CDR3 size: 16 residues. Germline V gives CDR1 GTSNPN, CDR2 SVGIG (reference sequence). CDR3 DNA: TGTGCCTGGAGCATAAATGTTGGGATTCGGGGGACTGGCTACACCTTC. Amino acids: CAWSINVGIRGTGYTF.